This T cell receptor beta chain derives from a study of T cell repertoires in cytomegalovirus infection (dated by TCRdb to between 2018 and 2021). Looking at the study overall: Donor HLA type was relevant to the analysis, as public TCR beta signatures indicated carriage of CMV infection together with the matching HLA type.

There are many counts of this clonotype. Its binding antigen is unknown. Per-base qualities were not stored, and no clone one base away is much larger. Reads for this sample came from an Illumina HiSeq 1500. TCRdb applied fastp at Q25 and MiXCR to the public reads, then kept only in-frame beta chains. Merged by CDR3 protein, the rows form single entries marked with the most common genes and DNA. The sample table contains about 360,000 distinct CDR3 sequences; only one count was recorded for over 15% of them. The ten most abundant clones make up approximately 8% of the sample. Paper-wide results and their limitations: The ex vivo response was dominated by HLA-C-restricted CMV-specific TCR beta clonotypes, which also provided the single most frequent clonotype in two of eight donors. Cumulative frequency of public TCR beta family members discriminated carriers of CMV infection plus the relevant HLA type in this cohort and an independent 352-donor cohort.

V is shortened by 6 bases, J by 7 bases, and the region joining them spans 19 bases. Looking up the germline V gene yields CDR1 SGHTA and CDR2 FQGNSA. The CDR3 spans 14 residues, from the cysteine through the phenylalanine. The read is trimmed to its CDR3 DNA, 42 bases read in frame from base 1. Source material: PBMCs. The chain was built from TRBV7-2 and TRBJ2-7; TRBD1 is possibly the D segment (6 matching bases). This TCR was sampled from a human donor in good health (CMV status not recorded). Some clones in this sample may be carry-over from other donors' samples. The CDR3 corresponds to CASSKDARGWEQYF. Read as DNA, the sequence is TGTGCCAGCAGTAAAGACGCGAGGGGGTGGGAGCAGTACTTC.